Below, 10 T cell receptor beta chains from the same sample are listed, as sequenced in a study of memory CD4+ T cells and cytomegalovirus serostatus. Some clones are missing from TCRdb's copy, which holds only in-frame ones; the method was immunoSEQ multiplex PCR. The table has approximately 92,000 clones, 80% seen once. The sort gate was single viable CD3+CD4+CD8-CD45RO+ cells for memory CD4+ T cells. The sequenced sample consisted of memory CD4+ T cells from blood. Receptor source: an adult in good health and CMV-seropositive.

The CDR3 DNA is TGCGCCAGCAGCTTGGATCCGGGGCCCACAGATACGCAGTATTTT. Translation: CASSLDPGPTDTQYF. This rearrangement joins TRBV5-1 to TRBJ2-3, with D perhaps being TRBD1 or TRBD2 (5 bases each). This CDR3 is built from 15 residues. The V end lost 0 bases, the J end lost 2 bases, and 10 bases lay between the germline ends. The V gene's germline CDR1 is SGHRS and CDR2 YFSETQ.

The V call is TRBV29-1, the J call TRBJ1-4; a weak D match, TRBD1 (5 bases). Germline lookup yields CDR1 SQVTM and CDR2 ANQGSEA. The CDR3 runs to 14 residues. Trimming removed 6 bases at V and 0 bases at J, with 11 bases between. CDR3 in amino acids: CSVLGGSTNEKLFF. The CDR3 bases are TGCAGCGTGCTTGGGGGGTCAACTAATGAAAAACTGTTTTTT.

About this clone: The sample holds other DNA sequences that translate to the same CDR3. J is TRBJ2-5 and V is TRBV19, with 7 bases aligning to TRBD2. CDR3 size: 12 residues. Germline CDR1 is LNHDA and CDR2 is SQIVND (reference sequence). Losses at the gene ends were 3 bases for V and 5 bases for J; bases not matched to a gene: 0. The CDR3 nucleotides are TGTGCCAGTAGTATCGGGGGGGAGACCCAGTACTTC. Translating gives CASSIGGETQYF.

The CDR3 region has the DNA TGTGCCAGCTCACCAGTCAGGGGGCGTACTGAAGCTTTCTTT. This translates into CASSPVRGRTEAFF. The chain has TRBV18 and TRBJ1-1, with 8 bases that match TRBD1. Germline V gives CDR1 KGHSH, CDR2 LQKENI. J gave up 5 bases and V 2 bases, and 4 bases lay outside the gene matches. CDR3 length: 14 residues.

The rearrangement links TRBV7-9 to TRBJ1-1; no firm D call. The V gene lost 5 bases and the J gene lost 0 bases, with 4 bases spanning the gap. The germline V gene has CDR1 SEHNR and CDR2 FQNEAQ (reference sequence). The CDR3 contains 12 residues. CDR3: CASSGVNTEAFF. In DNA, the CDR3 is TGTGCCAGCAGCGGGGTGAACACTGAAGCTTTCTTT.

CDR3 nucleotide sequence: TGTGCCACCAGCTTGTCTACCAGGGGGGCAGATACGCAGTATTTT. Translation: CATSLSTRGADTQYF. V gene TRBV15 combines with J gene TRBJ2-3; D perhaps matches TRBD1 (7 bases). V was pared by 5 bases and J by 4 bases, with 16 bases between. The CDR3 consists of 15 residues. The germline V gene encodes CDR1 LNHNV and CDR2 YYDKDF (reference sequence).

In this sample, this clone turned up a few times. V is TRBV2 and J is TRBJ1-1; no firm D call. The CDR3 contains 15 residues. Germline assignment: CDR1 SNHLY and CDR2 FYNNEI. V was trimmed by 3 bases and J by 1 base, leaving 12 bases between them. CDR3 DNA: TGTGCCAGCAGTGATCTGGGCGGTCCGAACACTGAAGCTTTCTTT. Its translation: CASSDLGGPNTEAFF.

This chain joins TRBV5-1 and TRBJ1-1; TRBD1 agrees at 7 bases. The V segment lost 4 bases and the J segment 3 bases; nucleotides outside the gene matches: 6. The CDR3 has 14 amino acids. CDR1 and CDR2 from the germline V gene are SGHRS and YFSETQ. Here the CDR3 reads CASSPQGQDTEAFF. The CDR3 bases are TGCGCCAGCAGCCCACAGGGGCAGGACACTGAAGCTTTCTTT. Full variable domain (rest looked up from reference TRBV5-1 and TRBJ1-1): KAGVTQTPRYLIKTRGQQVTLSCSPISGHRSVSWYQQTPGQGLQFLFEYFSETQRNKGNFPGRFSGRQFSNSRSEMNVSTLELGDSALYLCASSPQGQDTEAFFGQGTRLTVV.

The CDR3 DNA sequence: TGTGCCAGCAGACCCGACATGGCCTCCTACAATGAGCAGTTCTTC. Amino acid sequence: CASRPDMASYNEQFF. V gene TRBV5-4 combines with J gene TRBJ2-1; D is ambiguous. This CDR3 is built from 15 residues. The germline CDR1 and CDR2 sequences are SGHNT and YYREEE (reference sequence). Trimming removed 5 bases from V and 0 bases from J, with 12 bases in between.

This clone occurred a few times. The chain uses TRBV28 and TRBJ1-2; D may be TRBD1 (6 bases). Germline lookup yields CDR1 MDHEN and CDR2 SYDVKM. CDR3 length: 12 amino acids. The germline V and J ends were trimmed by 8 bases and 2 bases, with 9 bases remaining between them. The DNA of the CDR3 is TGTGCCAGCGATACAGGGAACTATGGCTACACCTTC. This translates into CASDTGNYGYTF.